This T cell receptor (beta chain) was captured by sequencing in a study of CD8 T cells in Susac syndrome. Study-wide background: Blood was drawn from patients with Susac syndrome. At that point, they were therapy-naive, on corticosteroids, or on intravenous immunoglobulin alone. The study's findings and limits: It was acknowledged by the study that relatively few individuals were included in its TCR sequencing and HLA analysis.

An amount of RNA that ranged from roughly 0.45 to 1 ug was reverse transcribed with random hexamers. Amplification of TCR beta CDR3 used immunoSEQ multiplex PCR across 54 Vbeta and 13 Jbeta. MiXCR was run by TCRdb on the immunoSEQ multiplex PCR reads, yielding one entry per CDR3 protein. The profile shows under 200,000 distinct CDR3 sequences, roughly 91% of them singletons. Concerning this clonotype: Its antigen remains unidentified.

Sequences were obtained from CD4+ T cells from PBMCs. This TCR came from a human donor with Susac syndrome.

CDR3 sequence: CASSQGQGGSNSPLHF. The CDR3 DNA follows: TGCGCCAGCAGCCAAGGCCAAGGGGGCAGCAATTCACCCCTCCACTTT. The V call is TRBV4-1, the J call TRBJ1-6, with 7 bases lining up with TRBD1. Germline loops: CDR1 MGHRA, CDR2 YSYEKL. This CDR3 has 16 residues. V trimming: 1 base; J trimming: 7 bases; junction bases outside the gene matches: 7.